This passage covers 21 T cell receptor beta chains from one sample sequenced in a study of cytomegalovirus exposure and HLA in healthy donors (dated by TCRdb to the late 2010s). Receptors were amplified or captured by the immunoSEQ multiplex PCR assay. The multiplex PCR relied on a mix of 60 forward primers for TCR Vbeta segments and 13 reverse primers for TCR Jbeta segments. TCRdb took this table from immuneACCESS and kept in-frame rearrangements with V and J called. Such tables lack part of the clones; where checked against another copy, unresolved V genes explain under half of the gap, and the rest is unexplained. The sample table records approximately 180,000 clones; about 80% of these occur just once. The ten largest make up about 1.1% of the sample. Sequences were obtained from PBMCs. These receptor sequences come from a woman aged 40-49 years in good health and CMV-seronegative.

The J gene is TRBJ2-3, the V gene TRBV9, with 7 bases matching TRBD2. The CDR3 length is 17 residues. Germline CDR1 SGDLS, CDR2 YYNGEE. V was pared by 0 bases and J by 3 bases, with 10 bases of the junction left unmatched. The CDR3 coding sequence is TGTGCCAGCAGCGTAGGTGCCGCGGGAGTAGGTACAGATACGCAGTATTTT. This translates into CASSVGAAGVGTDTQYF.

J is TRBJ2-3 and V is TRBV11-3, with 16 bases aligning to TRBD2. Looked up from germline, CDR1 is SGHNT and CDR2 is YENEEA. The V gene end was trimmed by 5 bases and the J gene end by 3 bases; junction bases not matched to a gene: 5. CDR3 length: 17 residues. The CDR3 region has the DNA TGTGCCAGCAGCATGGGACTAGCGGGAGGGCCGACAGATACGCAGTATTTT. It codes for CASSMGLAGGPTDTQYF.

The CDR3 DNA sequence: TGTGCCAGCAGCAACAGGGACGAGCAGTACTTC. Encoded protein: CASSNRDEQYF. This chain uses TRBV7-8 with TRBJ2-7; D perhaps matches TRBD1 (6 bases). In germline, CDR1 is SGHVS, CDR2 FQNEAQ. The germline V and J ends were trimmed by 5 bases and 5 bases, with 7 bases remaining between them. This CDR3 region has 11 residues.

This chain uses TRBV11-3 with TRBJ2-7; TRBD2 matches 9 bases. J lost 1 base, V lost 5 bases, and 6 bases had no gene match. Germline V gene sequence: CDR1 SGHNT, CDR2 YENEEA. CDR3 size: 15 residues. The CDR3 sequence: CASSLLAGSSYEQYF. The DNA for the CDR3 is TGTGCCAGCAGCCTCCTAGCGGGATCATCCTACGAGCAGTACTTC. The full variable domain, its missing parts supplied by reference TRBV11-3 and TRBJ2-7, is EAGVVQSPRYKIIEKKQPVAFWCNPISGHNTLYWYLQNLGQGPELLIRYENEEAVDDSQLPKDRFSAERLKGVDSTLKIQPAELGDSAVYLCASSLLAGSSYEQYFGPGTRLTVT.

The V gene is TRBV7-9, the J gene TRBJ1-4; 7 bases are shared with TRBD1. The V gene's germline CDR1 is SEHNR and CDR2 FQNEAQ (reference sequence). CDR3 size: 12 residues. V dropped 11 bases and J dropped 6; count of bases not matched to a gene: 6. The CDR3 spells CAGQAGDEKLFF. Here the CDR3 DNA reads TGTGCCGGACAGGCTGGAGATGAAAAACTGTTTTTT.

The V call is TRBV6-1, the J call TRBJ2-1; possible D gene TRBD1, 5 bases. Deletions cut 2 bases from V and 8 bases from J, with 13 bases between. This CDR3 is built from 14 residues. Germline assignment: CDR1 MNHNS and CDR2 SASEGT. CDR3 protein: CASSEFQQGYEQFF. The CDR3 coding sequence is TGTGCCAGCAGTGAATTCCAGCAGGGCTATGAGCAGTTCTTC.

J is TRBJ2-3 and V is TRBV29-1; 10 nucleotides agree with TRBD1. CDR1 is SQVTM, CDR2 ANQGSEA, per germline. J lost 0 bases, V lost 1 base, and 10 bases had no gene match. This CDR3 is 18 amino acids long. Here the CDR3 DNA reads TGCAGCGTTGAAGGGAGGACAGGGGGGGGAACGAGCACAGATACGCAGTATTTT. Residues: CSVEGRTGGGTSTDTQYF.

The chain uses TRBV5-4 and TRBJ2-3; 7 nucleotides agree with TRBD2. The CDR3 consists of 18 residues. V gave up 2 bases and J gave up 5 bases; unmatched junction bases: 17. Germline V gene lookup returns CDR1 SGHNT and CDR2 YYREEE (reference sequence). The CDR3 DNA reads as TGTGCCAGCAGCTTAAAATTTGAACCCACTAGCGATAAAGATACGCAGTATTTT. It is translated as CASSLKFEPTSDKDTQYF.

The V and J genes are TRBV30 and TRBJ2-7; tentative D call: TRBD2 (5 bases). V was shortened by 4 bases and J by 3 bases, with 10 bases between the two germline ends. Germline V gene lookup returns CDR1 GTSNPN and CDR2 SVGIG (reference sequence). The CDR3 totals 12 residues. The CDR3 DNA reads as TGTGCCTGGAACCTAGGACTCTACGAGCAGTACTTC. This sequence encodes CAWNLGLYEQYF.

This rearrangement joins TRBV5-1 to TRBJ2-2, with D perhaps TRBD2 (6 bases). The V end was cut by 1 base, the J end by 2 bases, with 12 bases between. Germline CDR1 SGHRS, CDR2 YFSETQ. The CDR3 runs 16 residues. The CDR3 reads CASSLYRRANTGELFF. DNA for the CDR3: TGCGCCAGCAGCTTGTATCGGAGGGCCAACACCGGGGAGCTGTTTTTT.

The chain employs TRBV2 and TRBJ1-1; 11 bases line up with TRBD1. Germline CDR1 is SNHLY and CDR2 is FYNNEI. This CDR3 region has 15 residues. With V trimmed by 2 bases and J by 4 bases, 3 bases remained unmatched. As DNA, the CDR3 is TGTGCCAGCAGTGAAACGGGACAGGGGGGCACTGAAGCTTTCTTT. Translation gives CASSETGQGGTEAFF.

The chain is built from TRBV29-1 and TRBJ1-1, with TRBD1 matching over 10 bases. The junction had 15 bases not matched to a gene; V was cut back by 7 bases and J by 7 bases. Germline assignment: CDR1 SQVTM and CDR2 ANQGSEA. CDR3 length: 15 residues. CDR3: CSAHLSSGTGDEAFF. In nucleotides, the CDR3 is TGCAGCGCCCATCTTTCTTCCGGGACAGGGGATGAAGCTTTCTTT.

This chain links TRBV28 with TRBJ2-2; 9 nucleotides align to TRBD2. The germline V gene encodes CDR1 MDHEN and CDR2 SYDVKM. The CDR3 is made up of 14 amino acids. After removal of 6 bases from V and 8 bases from J, the junction contained 7 bases not matched to a gene. DNA for the CDR3: TGTGCCAGCAGCCGACTAGCGGCTGGGGGGGAGCTGTTTTTT. It specifies CASSRLAAGGELFF.

In its sample, this clone was seen once. The chain is built from TRBV30 and TRBJ1-2; 9 bases are shared with TRBD1. Germline V gene data show CDR1 as GTSNPN and CDR2 as SVGIG (reference sequence). Trimming removed 7 bases from V and 3 bases from J; junction bases left unmatched: 6. This CDR3 is 13 amino acids long. The CDR3 DNA is TGTGCCTCGCCGGGACAGGGTTACTATGGCTACACCTTC. Its translation: CASPGQGYYGYTF.

V gene TRBV11-3 combines with J gene TRBJ2-5; 8 bases match TRBD1. V shed 5 bases, J shed 0 bases, and the junction held 11 bases outside the gene matches. This CDR3 has 17 amino acids. CDR1 is SGHNT, CDR2 YENEEA, per germline. The CDR3 coding sequence is TGTGCCAGCAGCCGCCGGACAGGGAAAGGGAACCAAGAGACCCAGTACTTC. Amino acids: CASSRRTGKGNQETQYF.

The chain carries TRBV2 and TRBJ1-2; possible D gene TRBD1, 6 bases. V lost 6 bases, J lost 8 bases, and 19 bases lay in between. CDR1 is SNHLY and CDR2 is FYNNEI in the germline V gene. The CDR3 length is 14 residues. Written as DNA, the CDR3 is TGTGCCAGCAGGAGTGGACAGCGCCCCAGGGGCTACACCTTC. Its protein is CASRSGQRPRGYTF.

The chain has TRBV4-3 and TRBJ2-1; 7 nucleotides line up with TRBD2. Looked up from germline, CDR1 is LGHNA and CDR2 is YSLEER. Unmatched junction bases numbered 4, after V lost 2 bases and J lost 0 bases. This CDR3 has 16 residues. CDR3 nucleotides: TGCGCCAGCAGCCAACTTCTAGCGGCCTCCTACAATGAGCAGTTCTTC. Amino acids: CASSQLLAASYNEQFF.

In this sample, this clone is medium-sized. The rearrangement uses TRBV7-9 and TRBJ2-3, with TRBD1 as a possible D gene (5 bases). Germline assignment: CDR1 SEHNR and CDR2 FQNEAQ (reference sequence). This CDR3 contains 16 residues. The V and J ends lost 2 bases and 2 bases respectively, with 14 bases between them. The CDR3 here is CASSLHRPSPTDTQYF. The DNA of the CDR3 is TGTGCCAGCAGCTTACACAGGCCCAGTCCCACAGATACGCAGTATTTT.

This CDR3 reads CASSPTGQGSYGYTF. In DNA form, the CDR3 reads TGCGCCAGCAGCCCCACGGGACAGGGTTCCTATGGCTACACCTTC. This chain joins TRBV4-3 and TRBJ1-2; 9 bases match TRBD1. V shed 4 bases and J 4 bases; nucleotides not matched to a gene: 7. Germline lookup yields CDR1 LGHNA and CDR2 YSLEER. The CDR3 contains 15 residues.

This sequence joins TRBV29-1 and TRBJ1-4; 11 bases match TRBD1. CDR1 is SQVTM, CDR2 ANQGSEA, per germline. The V gene end was trimmed by 7 bases and the J gene end by 3 bases; junction bases not matched to a gene: 7. The CDR3 has 15 residues. CDR3 coding DNA: TGCAGCGCTGGACAGGGGGCGCATTCTAATGAAAAACTGTTTTTT. The encoded protein is CSAGQGAHSNEKLFF. Combining the CDR3 with reference TRBV29-1 and TRBJ1-4 gives the whole variable domain SAVISQKPSRDICQRGTSLTIQCQVDSQVTMMFWYRQQPGQSLTLIATANQGSEATYESGFVIDKFPISRPNLTFSTLTVSNMSPEDSSIYLCSAGQGAHSNEKLFFGSGTQLSVL.

The genes are TRBV7-7 and TRBJ2-1; 10 bases line up with TRBD1. V trimming: 1 base; J trimming: 6 bases; junction bases outside the gene matches: 3. The length of the CDR3 is 15 residues. The germline CDR1 and CDR2 sequences are SSHAT and FNYEAQ (reference sequence). CDR3 sequence (DNA): TGTGCCAGCAGCTTAGGTGGGACAGGGGTCAATGAGCAGTTCTTC. Translation: CASSLGGTGVNEQFF.